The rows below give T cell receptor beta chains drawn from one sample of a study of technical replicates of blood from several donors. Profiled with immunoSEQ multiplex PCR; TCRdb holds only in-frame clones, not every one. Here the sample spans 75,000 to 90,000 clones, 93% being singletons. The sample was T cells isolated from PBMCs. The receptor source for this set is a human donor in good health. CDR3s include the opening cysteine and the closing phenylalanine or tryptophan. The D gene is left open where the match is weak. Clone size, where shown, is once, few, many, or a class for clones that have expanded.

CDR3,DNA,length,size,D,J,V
CASSRGTGEDEQFF,TGCGCCAGCAGCCGAGGGACAGGGGAGGATGAGCAGTTCTTC,14,once,TRBD1,TRBJ2-1,TRBV5-1
CSVEAGALTDTQYF,TGCAGCGTTGAGGCAGGGGCGTTGACAGATACGCAGTATTTT,14,-,-,TRBJ2-3,TRBV29-1
CASSGIGRDRANYEQYF,TGTGCCAGCTCTGGGATTGGCCGGGACAGGGCCAACTACGAGCAGTACTTC,17,-,TRBD1,TRBJ2-7,TRBV18
CAWIKNGGATETQYF,TGTGCCTGGATAAAAAACGGGGGGGCCACGGAGACCCAGTACTTC,15,-,TRBD2,TRBJ2-5,TRBV30
CASSYNGQGVNEQFF,TGTGCCAGCAGTTACAACGGACAGGGGGTCAATGAGCAGTTCTTC,15,-,TRBD1,TRBJ2-1,TRBV6-5
CASSEFTGASSYEQYF,TGCGCCAGCAGTGAGTTCACAGGGGCAAGCTCCTACGAGCAGTACTTC,16,-,TRBD1,TRBJ2-7,TRBV10-1
CASNWRAPLEPQHF,TGTGCCAGTAATTGGAGGGCCCCGTTAGAGCCCCAGCATTTT,14,-,-,TRBJ1-5,TRBV19
CASSFEPLNTGELFF,TGTGCCAGCAGCTTTGAGCCCCTGAACACCGGGGAGCTGTTTTTT,15,-,-,TRBJ2-2,TRBV5-4
CASSPITGGFQETQYF,TGTGCCAGCAGCCCTATAACAGGGGGCTTTCAAGAGACCCAGTACTTC,16,-,TRBD1,TRBJ2-5,TRBV7-8
CASSLRVWESSYNEQFF,TGTGCCAGCAGTTTAAGGGTTTGGGAGAGCTCCTACAATGAGCAGTTCTTC,17,-,-,TRBJ2-1,TRBV28
CASSTRQGLNTEAFF,TGTGCCAGCAGCACACGACAGGGGCTGAACACTGAAGCTTTCTTT,15,-,TRBD1,TRBJ1-1,TRBV4-2